Following are 28 T cell receptor beta chains from one sample sequenced in a study of OX40 agonist ivuxolimab in advanced cancers. This table comes from immunoSEQ multiplex PCR, and its TCRdb copy is limited to in-frame clones, with some not included. The table has 74,000 or so clones, 85% to 95% seen once. The specimen comprised CD4+ or CD8+ T cells sorted from blood, sampled in a trial of the OX40 agonist ivuxolimab. Receptor source: an adult with an advanced solid tumor such as melanoma, head and neck, liver or kidney cancer.

V is TRBV5-1 and J is TRBJ2-1, with 7 bases aligning to TRBD1. Germline V lookup: CDR1 SGHRS, CDR2 YFSETQ. The CDR3 sequence is 16 residues long. The V segment lost 1 base and the J segment 1 base; nucleotides outside the gene matches: 5. The CDR3 DNA is TGCGCCAGCAGCTTGACGGGGACAGAGTCCTACAATGAGCAGTTCTTC. Amino acid sequence: CASSLTGTESYNEQFF.

The rearrangement joins TRBV4-1 to TRBJ2-7; D is perhaps TRBD1 (5 bases). Germline values: CDR1 MGHRA, CDR2 YSYEKL. Trimming cost V 0 bases and J 6 bases, with 15 bases left between them. CDR3 length: 15 residues. CDR3 region: CASSQDSGQLREQYF. The CDR3 DNA reads TGCGCCAGCAGCCAAGACTCAGGGCAGCTTCGCGAGCAGTACTTC.

The V gene is TRBV11-2, the J gene TRBJ1-2; D perhaps matches TRBD1 (5 bases). There are 14 residues in the CDR3. Looked up from germline, CDR1 is SGHAT and CDR2 is FQNNGV. Trimming left V 1 base short and J 6 bases short, with 12 bases between. In nucleotides, the CDR3 is TGTGCCAGCAGCTTAGTTACCGGGGGGGATGGCTACACCTTC. It translates to CASSLVTGGDGYTF.

This clone came up a few times. The rearrangement links TRBV18 to TRBJ2-1; 11 bases match TRBD1. Germline CDR1 and CDR2: KGHSH and LQKENI. V was clipped by 0 bases and J by 7 bases; unmatched bases: 8. The CDR3 consists of 17 residues. The CDR3 loop is CASSPPPDRGRVNEQFF. CDR3 nucleotide sequence: TGTGCCAGCTCACCACCGCCGGACAGGGGGCGTGTGAATGAGCAGTTCTTC.

Worth noting for this clone: The sample holds other DNA sequences that translate to the same CDR3. The J gene is TRBJ1-5, the V gene TRBV4-3; no firm D call. V was pared by 0 bases and J by 7 bases, with 10 bases between. Germline V gives CDR1 LGHNA, CDR2 YSLEER. CDR3 length: 14 amino acids. The CDR3 DNA reads as TGCGCCAGCAGCCAAGATGGAGGGTACCAGCCCCAGCATTTT. Its translation: CASSQDGGYQPQHF.

The V and J genes are TRBV30 and TRBJ2-3; 10 bases are shared with TRBD1. The CDR3 sequence is 15 residues long. Losses at the gene ends were 4 bases for V and 5 bases for J; bases not matched to a gene: 9. Per germline, CDR1 GTSNPN and CDR2 SVGIG (reference sequence). CDR3 in DNA: TGTGCCTGGACCCCGACAGGGGGCTTTGGAGATACGCAGTATTTT. It codes for CAWTPTGGFGDTQYF.

This chain connects TRBV10-1 to TRBJ2-3; D is ambiguous. This CDR3 has 14 amino acids. Deletions cut 4 bases from V and 2 bases from J, with 10 bases between. Germline CDR1 reads WNHNN; CDR2 reads SYGVQD (reference sequence). The CDR3 DNA follows: TGCGCCAGCAGTGGGCCGCGGTACACAGATACGCAGTATTTT. Amino acids: CASSGPRYTDTQYF.

J is TRBJ1-4 and V is TRBV5-1, with 7 bases that match TRBD1. Germline V gene lookup returns CDR1 SGHRS and CDR2 YFSETQ. The CDR3 covers 15 residues. With 4 bases clipped from V and 5 bases from J, the junction kept 8 bases outside the gene matches. CDR3 bases: TGCGCCAGCAGCCCTGACAGGGCCTGGAATGAAAAACTGTTTTTT. Translating it yields CASSPDRAWNEKLFF. The variable domain in full, with the rest retrieved from reference TRBV5-1 and TRBJ1-4, is KAGVTQTPRYLIKTRGQQVTLSCSPISGHRSVSWYQQTPGQGLQFLFEYFSETQRNKGNFPGRFSGRQFSNSRSEMNVSTLELGDSALYLCASSPDRAWNEKLFFGSGTQLSVL.

The chain employs TRBV7-6 and TRBJ1-3, with D possibly TRBD1 on 6 matching bases. This CDR3 region has 16 residues. CDR1 is SGHVS and CDR2 is FNYEAQ in the germline V gene. Trimming cost V 1 base and J 3 bases, with 13 bases left between them. The CDR3 nucleotides are TGTGCCAGCAGCTTAGAGGCAGGGGTTTTTGGAAACACCATATATTTT. Its translation: CASSLEAGVFGNTIYF.

The genes are TRBV7-2 and TRBJ1-2, with TRBD1 as a possible D gene (6 bases). With 5 bases removed from V and 4 bases from J, the gap between germline ends came to 11 bases. The length of the CDR3 is 13 residues. Germline V gene lookup returns CDR1 SGHTA and CDR2 FQGNSA. In DNA form, the CDR3 reads TGTGCCAGCAGCCCAGGGGCTTCCTATGGCTACACCTTC. Amino acids: CASSPGASYGYTF. The full variable domain, its missing parts supplied by reference TRBV7-2 and TRBJ1-2, is GAGVSQSPSNKVTEKGKDVELRCDPISGHTALYWYRQSLGQGLEFLIYFQGNSAPDKSGLPSDRFSAERTGGSVSTLTIQRTQQEDSAVYLCASSPGASYGYTFGSGTRLTVV.

This chain connects TRBV27 to TRBJ2-5; D is perhaps TRBD2 (5 bases). The V gene lost 5 bases and the J gene lost 4 bases, with 17 bases spanning the gap. CDR3 length: 15 residues. CDR1 MNHEY and CDR2 SMNVEV come from the germline V gene (reference sequence). In DNA, the CDR3 is TGTGCCAGCAGTACCTCGACAAGGGAGTTAGAGACCCAGTACTTC. This translates into CASSTSTRELETQYF.

This rearrangement joins TRBV25-1 to TRBJ2-1; perhaps TRBD1 as D (6 bases). Germline assignment: CDR1 MGHDK and CDR2 SYGVNS. This CDR3 spans 15 amino acids. The ends were cut back, 0 bases at V and 7 bases at J, with 13 bases in the middle. The CDR3 loop reads CASSEYRGSGNEQFF. The CDR3 DNA reads TGTGCCAGCAGTGAATACAGGGGTAGTGGGAATGAGCAGTTCTTC.

The chain joins TRBV7-2 to TRBJ1-2; no clear D gene. V lost 1 base, J lost 0 bases, and 6 bases lay in between. Germline lookup yields CDR1 SGHTA and CDR2 FQGNSA. The CDR3 is 14 amino acids. The CDR3 loop is CASSLVETNYGYTF. CDR3 nucleotide sequence: TGTGCCAGCAGCTTAGTTGAAACTAACTATGGCTACACCTTC.

The chain links TRBV7-9 to TRBJ2-5; maybe TRBD2 (5 bases). V gave up 0 bases and J gave up 2 bases, with 7 bases separating them. CDR1 is SEHNR and CDR2 is FQNEAQ in the germline V gene (reference sequence). The CDR3 extends over 14 amino acids. CDR3 nucleotide sequence: TGTGCCAGCAGCTTAGCCGGGAATCAAGAGACCCAGTACTTC. Its protein product is CASSLAGNQETQYF.

This chain links TRBV7-9 with TRBJ1-1; weak D call: TRBD1 (6 bases). The ends were cut back, 0 bases at V and 3 bases at J, with 11 bases in the middle. Germline loops: CDR1 SEHNR, CDR2 FQNEAQ (reference sequence). The CDR3 spans 15 residues. The CDR3 DNA reads as TGTGCCAGCAGCTTAGCGAAGGGGGTATACACTGAAGCTTTCTTT. It translates to CASSLAKGVYTEAFF.

V is TRBV6-1 and J is TRBJ2-7; D is possibly TRBD1 (8 bases). This CDR3 has 16 amino acids. CDR1 MNHNS and CDR2 SASEGT come from the germline V gene. Deletions cut 2 bases from V and 5 bases from J, with 19 bases between. CDR3 sequence: CASSEREAGGLDEQYF. Here the CDR3 DNA reads TGTGCCAGCAGTGAACGGGAGGCAGGGGGCTTAGACGAGCAGTACTTC.

The chain has TRBV4-3 and TRBJ2-7, with 12 nucleotides matching TRBD2. V lost 0 bases, J lost 4 bases, and 7 bases stayed unmatched. This CDR3 is built from 17 residues. Germline-derived CDR1 and CDR2 are LGHNA and YSLEER. The CDR3 region has the DNA TGCGCCAGCAGCCAAGAACTTCTAGCGGGAGGGGCGTACGAGCAGTACTTC. Protein sequence: CASSQELLAGGAYEQYF.

About this clone itself: One junction end does not reproduce the germline sequence, and a read error may be involved. This sequence joins TRBV27 and TRBJ2-5; 11 positions match TRBD1. This CDR3 region has 13 residues. The germline V gene encodes CDR1 MNHEY and CDR2 SMNVEV (reference sequence). CDR3 protein: CATRTGGQVTQYF. CDR3 nucleotide sequence: TGTGCCACCCGGACAGGGGGCCAAGTGACCCAGTACTTC.

The chain carries TRBV5-1 and TRBJ2-7; 8 bases fit TRBD1. This CDR3 region has 14 residues. With 4 bases clipped from V and 2 bases from J, the junction kept 5 bases outside the gene matches. Germline loops: CDR1 SGHRS, CDR2 YFSETQ. CDR3 nucleotide sequence: TGCGCCAGCAGCCCCGAGGACAGGGCCTACGAGCAGTACTTC. Encoded protein: CASSPEDRAYEQYF.

A few counts support this clone. The rearrangement uses TRBV19 and TRBJ1-1; 10 nucleotides match TRBD1. In germline, CDR1 is LNHDA, CDR2 SQIVND (reference sequence). This CDR3 is built from 14 residues. Trimming at V came to 1 base and at J to 4 bases, leaving 0 bases not matched to a gene. The CDR3 nucleotides are TGTGCCAGTAGTATAGGGACAGGGGGCACTGAAGCTTTCTTT. Residues: CASSIGTGGTEAFF. The full variable domain, rest sourced from reference TRBV19 and TRBJ1-1, is DGGITQSPKYLFRKEGQNVTLSCEQNLNHDAMYWYRQDPGQGLRLIYYSQIVNDFQKGDIAEGYSVSREKKESFPLTVTSAQKNPTAFYLCASSIGTGGTEAFFGQGTRLTVV.

The J gene is TRBJ2-7, the V gene TRBV7-9; the D is unclear. This CDR3 is 13 amino acids long. The V gene lost 5 bases and the J gene lost 3 bases, with 11 bases spanning the gap. CDR1 and CDR2 from the germline V gene are SEHNR and FQNEAQ (reference sequence). In DNA form, the CDR3 reads TGTGCCAGCAGCCCGCAGGATTTCTACGAGCAGTACTTC. Its protein is CASSPQDFYEQYF. Together with reference TRBV7-9 and TRBJ2-7, the CDR3 gives the full variable domain: DTGVSQNPRHKITKRGQNVTFRCDPISEHNRLYWYRQTLGQGPEFLTYFQNEAQLEKSRLLSDRFSAERPKGSFSTLEIQRTEQGDSAMYLCASSPQDFYEQYFGPGTRLTVT.

V and J are TRBV4-2 and TRBJ2-3; 11 bases are a match to TRBD2. Germline CDR1 reads LGHNA; CDR2 reads YNFKEQ. This CDR3 is built from 13 residues. Trimming cost V 1 base and J 14 bases; bases outside gene matches: 5. CDR3 coding DNA: TGTGCCAGCAGCCAAGCTAGCGGGGGGCCGGGGTATTTT. The encoded protein is CASSQASGGPGYF.

This chain links TRBV5-1 with TRBJ1-4; 7 nucleotides agree with TRBD1. The junction had 13 bases not matched to a gene; V was cut back by 8 bases and J by 0 bases. This CDR3 has 17 amino acids. Germline CDR1 and CDR2: SGHRS and YFSETQ. The CDR3 sequence: CARRGNRGKATNEKLFF. The CDR3 bases are TGCGCCAGGAGAGGTAACAGGGGAAAGGCAACTAATGAAAAACTGTTTTTT.

CDR3 DNA sequence: TGCGCCAGCAGCCCCAGGACTAGCGCTGGCGGGGAGCTGTTTTTT. Translation gives CASSPRTSAGGELFF. The gene calls are TRBV4-1 and TRBJ2-2, with 9 bases matching TRBD2. J was trimmed by 7 bases and V by 4 bases; bases with no gene match: 7. This CDR3 contains 15 residues. CDR1 MGHRA and CDR2 YSYEKL come from the germline V gene.

The V gene is TRBV6-4, the J gene TRBJ2-1; 7 nucleotides line up with TRBD1. The V and J ends lost 6 bases and 7 bases, in that order; junction bases with no gene match: 6. CDR1 is MRHNA and CDR2 is SNTAGT in the germline V gene. The CDR3 length is 13 residues. Written as DNA, the CDR3 is TGTGCCAGCAGGGAGACAGGGCGTAATGAGCAGTTCTTC. Its protein product is CASRETGRNEQFF.

This chain connects TRBV4-2 to TRBJ2-3; 8 nucleotides line up with TRBD2. V shed 0 bases, J shed 0 bases, and the junction held 11 bases outside the gene matches. CDR3 length: 19 residues. Germline CDR1 reads LGHNA; CDR2 reads YNFKEQ. Here the CDR3 DNA reads TGTGCCAGCAGCCAAGACTCTAGCGGGCTCCCTTTTAGCACAGATACGCAGTATTTT. This gives the protein CASSQDSSGLPFSTDTQYF.

Comments on this clone: A junction end diverges from the germline sequence, so it may reflect a read error. Other DNA sequences in the sample encode the same CDR3. The chain recombines TRBV18 with TRBJ2-7; D gene uncertain. The CDR3 covers 14 residues. Germline V gene data show CDR1 as KGHSH and CDR2 as LQKENI. The CDR3 region is CASSPPTVTYEQYF. In nucleotides, the CDR3 is TGTGCCAGTTCACCTCCAACTGTAACCTACGAGCAGTACTTC.

V and J are TRBV4-3 and TRBJ2-7, with D tentatively TRBD1 (5 bases). CDR1 is LGHNA and CDR2 is YSLEER in the germline V gene. Trimming left V 0 bases short and J 5 bases short, with 14 bases between. The CDR3 is made up of 15 amino acids. The DNA for the CDR3 is TGCGCCAGCAGCCAAGATCAGGGCCTCGTGGACGAGCAGTACTTC. Its protein is CASSQDQGLVDEQYF.